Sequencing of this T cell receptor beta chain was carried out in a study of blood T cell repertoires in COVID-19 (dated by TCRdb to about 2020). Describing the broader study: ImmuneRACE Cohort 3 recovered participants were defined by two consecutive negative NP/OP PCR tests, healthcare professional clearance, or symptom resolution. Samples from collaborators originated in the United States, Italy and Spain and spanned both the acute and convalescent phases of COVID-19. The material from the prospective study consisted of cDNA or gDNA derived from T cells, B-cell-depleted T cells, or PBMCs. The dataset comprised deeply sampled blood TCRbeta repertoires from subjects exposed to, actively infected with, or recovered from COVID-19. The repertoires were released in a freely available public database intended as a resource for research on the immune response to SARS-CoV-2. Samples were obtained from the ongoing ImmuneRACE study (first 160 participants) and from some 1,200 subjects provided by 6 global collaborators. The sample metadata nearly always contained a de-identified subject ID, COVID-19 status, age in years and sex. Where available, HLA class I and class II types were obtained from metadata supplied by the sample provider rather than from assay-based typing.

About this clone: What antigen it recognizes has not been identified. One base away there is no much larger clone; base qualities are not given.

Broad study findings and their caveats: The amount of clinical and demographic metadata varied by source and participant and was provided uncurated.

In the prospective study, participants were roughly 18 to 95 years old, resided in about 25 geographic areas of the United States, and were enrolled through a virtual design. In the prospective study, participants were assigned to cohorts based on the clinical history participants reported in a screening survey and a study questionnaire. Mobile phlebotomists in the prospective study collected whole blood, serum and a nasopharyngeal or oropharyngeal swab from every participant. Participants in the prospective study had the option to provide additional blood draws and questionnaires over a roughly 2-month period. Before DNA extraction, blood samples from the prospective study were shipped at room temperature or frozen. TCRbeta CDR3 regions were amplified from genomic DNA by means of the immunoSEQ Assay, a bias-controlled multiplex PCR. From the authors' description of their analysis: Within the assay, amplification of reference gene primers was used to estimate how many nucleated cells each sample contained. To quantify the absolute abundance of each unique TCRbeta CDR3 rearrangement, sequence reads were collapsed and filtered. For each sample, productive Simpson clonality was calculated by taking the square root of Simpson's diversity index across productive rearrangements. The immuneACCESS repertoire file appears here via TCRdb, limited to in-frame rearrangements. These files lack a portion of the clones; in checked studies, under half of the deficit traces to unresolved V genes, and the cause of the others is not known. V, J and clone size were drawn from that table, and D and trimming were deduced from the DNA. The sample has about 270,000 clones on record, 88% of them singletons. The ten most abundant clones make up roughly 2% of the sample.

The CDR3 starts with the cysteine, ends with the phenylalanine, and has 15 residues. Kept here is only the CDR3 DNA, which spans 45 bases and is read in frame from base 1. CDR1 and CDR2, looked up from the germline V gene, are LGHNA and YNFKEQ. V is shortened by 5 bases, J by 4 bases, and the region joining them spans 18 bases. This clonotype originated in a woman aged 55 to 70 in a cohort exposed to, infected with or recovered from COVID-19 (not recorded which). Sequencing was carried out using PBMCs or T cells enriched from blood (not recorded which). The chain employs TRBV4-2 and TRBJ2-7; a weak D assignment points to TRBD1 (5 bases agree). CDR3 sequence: CASSWLFDSLYEQYF. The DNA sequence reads TGTGCCAGCAGCTGGTTGTTCGACAGTCTATACGAGCAGTACTTC.